Included here is one TCR beta chain sequence, with context. After removal of 0 bases from V and 0 bases from J, the junction contained 4 bases not matched to a gene. CDR1 SGDLS and CDR2 YYNGEE come from the germline V gene. The CDR3 sequence is 16 residues long. As handled by the study authors: From reference gene primer amplification, estimates of nucleated cell counts were derived. TCRdb's table, derived via immunoSEQ multiplex PCR, lists solely in-frame clones and lacks some. The DNA was the basis for D and trimming; V, J and clone size are from that table. Among 60,000 to 80,000 clones listed, around nine tenths were seen once. The entry originates in a study of blood T cell repertoires in COVID-19. Study at large: From the United States, Italy and Spain came samples of acute and convalescent COVID-19. Sources were T cells, B-cell-depleted T cells, or PBMCs; the material itself was cDNA or gDNA.

The chain recombines TRBV9 with TRBJ1-1, with 8 bases lining up with TRBD1. The source material was peripheral blood. This receptor was identified in a man between 60 and 75 years old with acute or convalescent COVID-19. CDR3 in amino acids: CASSVGGQGMNTEAFF. The DNA of the CDR3 is TGTGCCAGCAGCGTAGGTGGACAGGGCATGAACACTGAAGCTTTCTTT.